Described below is a single T cell receptor beta chain sequence and its context. Purity of the CD4+ and CD8+ cells, isolated by positive magnetic bead selection, was checked by flow cytometry. This sample was taken from a study of somatic mutations in cytotoxic T cells in rheumatoid arthritis. Only in-frame clones appear in the TCRdb table, and some are missing; sequencing was by immunoSEQ multiplex PCR. Here the sample spans roughly 3,300 clones, less than 85% being singletons. Germline-derived CDR1 and CDR2 are SGHKS and YYEKEE (reference sequence). The CDR3 sequence is 12 residues long. V shed 4 bases and J shed 11 bases, with 15 bases lying between them.

The sequencing sample was made of CD8+ T cells sorted from blood. The V gene is TRBV5-5, the J gene TRBJ1-1, with no clear D. The sequence came from a man aged 35-49 years with rheumatoid arthritis. The DNA for the CDR3 is TGTGCCAGCAGCCGAGACACTTTTGGGGCTTTCTTT. Protein product: CASSRDTFGAFF.